These T cell receptor beta chains were read from a single sample in a study of regulatory T cells in long-lasting Graves disease. From the multiplex PCR reads, TCRdb called clonotypes with MiXCR, one entry per CDR3 protein. The sample gives some 340,000 distinct CDR3 sequences, roughly 23% of which show up once; around 30% is in the top ten. This material consisted of peripheral blood mononuclear cells (PBMCs), taken when the disease was refractory, from a patient treated with antithyroid drugs. The receptors shown here come from a woman aged 40 to 50 with Graves disease. Each CDR3 is given with its conserved first and last residue. Fields, in order: clone size, J gene, CDR3 length, V gene, CDR3 protein. Size is omitted from some rows. Given values are once, few, many or a class for expanded clones.

>-|TRBJ2-2|16|TRBV10-1
CASRETSGSITGELFF
>many|TRBJ1-1|14|TRBV6-1
CASSPPVSPNTAFF
>many|TRBJ1-1|13|TRBV14
CASSQFRNTEAFF
>few|TRBJ2-5|13|TRBV5-1
CASSRNSKETQYF
>many|TRBJ1-1|15|TRBV6-1
CASSDGQVGATEAFF
>once|TRBJ2-3|14|TRBV29-1
CSVAQGAYTDTQYF
>many|TRBJ1-3|17|TRBV28
CASSPPRTGARGNTIYF
>-|TRBJ1-1|18|TRBV10-3
CAISESGRGLPMNTEAFF
>many|TRBJ1-2|14|TRBV28
CASSLLTAQWGYTF
>-|TRBJ2-7|14|TRBV27
CASSYLAGDYEQYF
>many|TRBJ2-5|14|TRBV7-2
CASSLGVLEETQYF
>many|TRBJ2-5|12|TRBV20-1
CSAGQGPETQYF
>-|TRBJ2-6|15|TRBV7-9
CASRYAGVGANVLTF
>many|TRBJ2-5|18|TRBV7-2
CASSPRTSGSPYQETQYF
>-|TRBJ2-3|16|TRBV11-2
CASRHVGVSVRDTQYF
>few|TRBJ2-7|13|TRBV19
CASSMQGPYEQYF
>-|TRBJ2-3|14|TRBV5-5
CASSPLAGADTQYF
>-|TRBJ2-7|18|TRBV7-9
CASSLAGIGEVNSYEQYF
>few|TRBJ2-2|12|TRBV7-9
CASSFTTGELFF